These 9 T cell receptor beta chains share one sample of origin, sequenced in a study of neurological immune-mediated disorders. MiXCR, run by TCRdb on the 5' RACE reads, gives a single entry per CDR3 protein. The table has under 70,000 distinct CDR3 sequences, around 5% seen once. Sequencing was performed on PBMCs. The receptors were gathered from a woman under 40 with multiple sclerosis.

This clonotype was seen repeatedly, ten times or more. This sequence joins TRBV12-3 or TRBV12-4 and TRBJ1-2; D unclear. V was pared by 5 bases and J by 4 bases, with 8 bases between. The CDR3 sequence is 12 residues long. CDR3 nucleotide sequence: TGTGCCAGCAGTCCCTACATCTATGGCTACACCTTC. Its translation is CASSPYIYGYTF.

A note on this clonotype: One end of the junction does not line up with germline, which may come from a read error. The rearrangement joins TRBV12-3 or TRBV12-4 to TRBJ1-5; D perhaps matches TRBD1 (6 bases). The CDR3 is 16 amino acids. CDR3: CASSGGGGLGNQPQNF. CDR3 nucleotide sequence: TGTGCCAGCAGTGGTGGTGGGGGCTTGGGCAATCAGCCCCAGAATTTT.

This clonotype occurred a few times. Without the conserved terminal phenylalanine or tryptophan, this CDR3 likely stems from a read error. This chain uses TRBV20-1 with TRBJ2-4; D possibly corresponds to TRBD1 (6 bases). V lost 5 bases and J lost 3, with 14 bases in between. CDR1 and CDR2 from the germline V gene are DFQATT and SNEGSKA (reference sequence). The CDR3 is 14 amino acids. For the CDR3, the DNA is TGCAGTGCTCCTACAGGGTTCGACAAAAACATTCAGTACAAC. This codes for CSAPTGFDKNIQYN.

The CDR3 loop is CSARRDSGLFSGTQYF. CDR3 coding DNA: TGCAGTGCCCGGCGGGATAGCGGGCTGTTTTCAGGGACCCAGTACTTC. The chain has TRBV20-1 and TRBJ2-5; 7 bases agree with TRBD2. In germline, CDR1 is DFQATT, CDR2 SNEGSKA (reference sequence). J lost 7 bases, V lost 6 bases, and 20 bases had no gene match. The CDR3 is 16 amino acids.

There are many counts of this clonotype. This rearrangement joins TRBV20-1 to TRBJ2-5; 13 bases align to TRBD2. The CDR3 loop spans 14 amino acids. Germline CDR1 DFQATT, CDR2 SNEGSKA (reference sequence). V lost 4 bases and J lost 7; bases outside the gene matches: 6. CDR3 protein: CSATGLAGAGTQYF. CDR3 in DNA: TGCAGTGCTACCGGACTAGCGGGGGCGGGGACCCAGTACTTC.

This clonotype occurred a few times. This sequence joins TRBV7-2 and TRBJ2-3; D may be TRBD2 (6 bases). The CDR3 is 14 residues long. V was clipped by 5 bases and J by 0 bases, with 9 bases between them. The germline gives CDR1 SGHTA, CDR2 FQGNSA. The DNA for the CDR3 is TGTGCCAGCAGCCTGGACTATAGCACAGATACGCAGTATTTT. This sequence encodes CASSLDYSTDTQYF.

This clonotype was recorded many times. CDR3 sequence (DNA): TGTGCCAGCAGCTCACAGGGGAGCACTGAAGCTTTCTTT. Its translation is CASSSQGSTEAFF. This chain links TRBV7-2 with TRBJ1-1; 7 bases match TRBD1. This CDR3 has 13 amino acids. CDR1 is SGHTA, CDR2 FQGNSA, per germline. After removal of 4 bases from V and 4 bases from J, the junction contained 3 bases not matched to a gene.

This clonotype came up many times. The chain joins TRBV9 to TRBJ2-3; no clear D gene. The germline V gene encodes CDR1 SGDLS and CDR2 YYNGEE. CDR3 length: 16 residues. Trimming left V 4 bases short and J 2 bases short, with 17 bases between. This CDR3 reads CASSSDVGSHTDTQYF. The CDR3 nucleotides read TGTGCCAGCAGCTCGGACGTGGGATCACACACAGATACGCAGTATTTT.

Ten or more counts support this clonotype. The rearrangement joins TRBV3-1 to TRBJ2-3; D is unresolved. Trimming cost V 3 bases and J 4 bases, with 8 bases left between them. The CDR3 spans 13 residues. Germline V gives CDR1 LGHDT, CDR2 YNNKEL (reference sequence). This chain's CDR3 is CASSQQLSDTQYF. CDR3 sequence (DNA): TGTGCCAGCAGCCAGCAACTATCAGATACGCAGTATTTT.